This TCR beta chain appears in the sequencing data of a study of CD8+ T cells in alopecia areata. Concerning this clone itself: Antigen unknown.

Sequencing used cDNA as its template, made by extracting RNA and reverse transcribing it. The method was immunoSEQ multiplex PCR; TCRdb's version includes in-frame clones alone and lacks a portion of them. Among around 120,000 clones listed, less than 75% were seen once. The study's findings and limits: Researchers report lesional scalp, most notably alopecia totalis/universalis, outstripped normal scalp in clonality.

The CDR3 has 13 residues. The germline V gene has CDR1 GTSNPN and CDR2 SVGIG (reference sequence). V lost 0 bases and J 3 bases, leaving 9 bases between the germline ends. Treatment in this sample: oral pan-JAK inhibitor, 5-10 mg twice daily. This clonotype was obtained from a human donor with alopecia areata. This specimen consisted of CD8+ T cells sorted from blood, obtained at week 4, from a patient treated with tofacitinib. The V gene is TRBV30, the J gene TRBJ2-7; no reliable D call. The CDR3 coding sequence is TGTGCCTGGAGTGTAGGAGCCGGCTACGAGCAGTACTTC. Amino acids: CAWSVGAGYEQYF. Full variable domain (remainder filled in from reference TRBV30 and TRBJ2-7): SQTIHQWPATLVQPVGSPLSLECTVEGTSNPNLYWYRQAAGRGLQLLFYSVGIGQISSEVPQNLSASRPQDRQFILSSKKLLLSDSGFYLCAWSVGAGYEQYFGPGTRLTVT.